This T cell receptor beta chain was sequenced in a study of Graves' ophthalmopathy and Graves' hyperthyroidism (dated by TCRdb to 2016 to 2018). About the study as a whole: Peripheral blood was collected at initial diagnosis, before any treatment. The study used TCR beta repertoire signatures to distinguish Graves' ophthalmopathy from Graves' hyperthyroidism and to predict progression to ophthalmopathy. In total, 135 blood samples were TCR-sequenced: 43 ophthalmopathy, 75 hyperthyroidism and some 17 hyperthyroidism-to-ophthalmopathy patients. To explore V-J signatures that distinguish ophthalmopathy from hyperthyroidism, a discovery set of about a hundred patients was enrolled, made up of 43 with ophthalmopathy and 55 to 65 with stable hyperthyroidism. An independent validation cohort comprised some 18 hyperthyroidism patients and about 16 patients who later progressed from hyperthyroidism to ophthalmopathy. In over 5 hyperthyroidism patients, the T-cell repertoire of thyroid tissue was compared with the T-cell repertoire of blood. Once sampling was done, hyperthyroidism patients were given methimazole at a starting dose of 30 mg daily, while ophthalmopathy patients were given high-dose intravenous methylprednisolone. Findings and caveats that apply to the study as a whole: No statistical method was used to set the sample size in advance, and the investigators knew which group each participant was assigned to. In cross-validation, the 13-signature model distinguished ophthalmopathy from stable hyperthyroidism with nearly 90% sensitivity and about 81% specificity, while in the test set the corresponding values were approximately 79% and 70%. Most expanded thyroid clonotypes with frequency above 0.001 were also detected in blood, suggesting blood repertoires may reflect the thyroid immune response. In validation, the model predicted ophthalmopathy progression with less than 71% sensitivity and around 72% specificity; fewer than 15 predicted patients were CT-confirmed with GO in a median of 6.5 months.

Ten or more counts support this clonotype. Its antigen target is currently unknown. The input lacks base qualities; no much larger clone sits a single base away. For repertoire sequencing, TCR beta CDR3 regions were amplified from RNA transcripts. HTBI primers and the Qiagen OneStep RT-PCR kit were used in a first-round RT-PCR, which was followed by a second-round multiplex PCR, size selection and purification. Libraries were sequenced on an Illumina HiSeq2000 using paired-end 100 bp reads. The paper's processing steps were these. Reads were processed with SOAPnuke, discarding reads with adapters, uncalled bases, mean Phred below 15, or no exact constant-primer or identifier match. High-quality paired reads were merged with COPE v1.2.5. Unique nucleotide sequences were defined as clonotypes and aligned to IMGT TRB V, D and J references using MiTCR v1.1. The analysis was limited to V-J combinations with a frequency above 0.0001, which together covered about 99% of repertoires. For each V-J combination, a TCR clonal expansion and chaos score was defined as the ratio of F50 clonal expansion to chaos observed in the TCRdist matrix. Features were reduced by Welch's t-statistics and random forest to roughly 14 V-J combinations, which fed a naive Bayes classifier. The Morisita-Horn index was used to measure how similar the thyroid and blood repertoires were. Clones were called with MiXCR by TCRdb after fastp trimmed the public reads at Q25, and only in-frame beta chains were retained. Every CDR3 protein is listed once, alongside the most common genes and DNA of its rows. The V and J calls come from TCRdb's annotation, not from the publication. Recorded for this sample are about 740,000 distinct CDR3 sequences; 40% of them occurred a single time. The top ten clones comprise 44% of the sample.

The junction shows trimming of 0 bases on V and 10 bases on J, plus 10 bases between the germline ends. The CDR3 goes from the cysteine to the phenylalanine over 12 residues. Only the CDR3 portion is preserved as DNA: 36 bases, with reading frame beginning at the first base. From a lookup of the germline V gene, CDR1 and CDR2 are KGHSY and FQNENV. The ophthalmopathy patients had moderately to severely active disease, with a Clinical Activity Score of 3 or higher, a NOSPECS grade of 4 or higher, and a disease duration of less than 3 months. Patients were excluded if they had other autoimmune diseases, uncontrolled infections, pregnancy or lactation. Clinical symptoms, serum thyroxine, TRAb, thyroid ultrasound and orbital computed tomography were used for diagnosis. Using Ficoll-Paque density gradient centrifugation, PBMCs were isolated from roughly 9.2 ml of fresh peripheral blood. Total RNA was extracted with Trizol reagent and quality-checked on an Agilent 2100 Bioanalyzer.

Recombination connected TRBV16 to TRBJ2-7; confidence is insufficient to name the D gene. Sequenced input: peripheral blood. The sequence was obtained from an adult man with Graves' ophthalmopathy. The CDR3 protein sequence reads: CASSQSDWVQYF. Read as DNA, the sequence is TGTGCCAGCAGCCAATCTGACTGGGTACAGTACTTC.